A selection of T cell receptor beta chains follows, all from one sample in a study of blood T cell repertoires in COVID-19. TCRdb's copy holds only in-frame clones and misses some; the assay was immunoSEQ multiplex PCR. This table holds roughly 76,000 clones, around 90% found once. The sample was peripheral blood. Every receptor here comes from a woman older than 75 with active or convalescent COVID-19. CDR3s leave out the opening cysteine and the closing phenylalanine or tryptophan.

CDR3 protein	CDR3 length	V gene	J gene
ASSLVSRGITDTQY	14	TRBV7-8	TRBJ2-3
AGGATSGSGNEQF	13	TRBV2	TRBJ2-1
ATSDRDSLETQY	12	TRBV24-1	TRBJ2-5
AWSVRDRKRGTPYEQY	16	TRBV30	TRBJ2-7
ASSQTSGVNNEQF	13	TRBV7-3	TRBJ2-1
ASPVGTEAF	9	TRBV6-5	TRBJ1-1
ASSLPLGAEFYEQY	14	TRBV3-1/TRBV3-2	TRBJ2-7
ASKLQGSPDTQY	12	TRBV6-5	TRBJ2-3
AWSVLIAGAGGTGELF	16	TRBV30	TRBJ2-2
ASSEAGLNSYEQY	13	TRBV2	TRBJ2-7
ASRPSGTGHGYT	12	TRBV6-4	TRBJ1-2
ASSLAGRTSGANVLT	15	TRBV3-1/TRBV3-2	TRBJ2-6
ASSKALLTSRDQETQY	16	TRBV21-1	TRBJ2-5
ASSLDWLAAYNEQF	14	TRBV7-8	TRBJ2-1
ATSDSGLRGYT	11	TRBV24-1	TRBJ1-2
ASSQDLPTGYMAGELF	16	TRBV4-3	TRBJ2-2
ASNLGNEQF	9	TRBV12-3/TRBV12-4	TRBJ2-1
ASSSPLSNPPDTQY	14	TRBV13	TRBJ2-3
ASSLGSFSNQPQH	13	TRBV7-2	TRBJ1-5
ASSSDSGFSYGYT	13	TRBV19	TRBJ1-2
ASSSGRGETQY	11	TRBV18	TRBJ2-5
ASSPKQSSGNTIY	13	TRBV9	TRBJ1-3
ASSPEGFSYNEQF	13	TRBV9	TRBJ2-1
ASSEDWGSPLH	11	TRBV2	TRBJ1-6
ASSFRGLNSPLH	12	TRBV5-8	TRBJ1-6
ASSTDRNSPLH	11	TRBV7-3	TRBJ1-6
ASTRLGQGNGYT	12	TRBV9	TRBJ1-2